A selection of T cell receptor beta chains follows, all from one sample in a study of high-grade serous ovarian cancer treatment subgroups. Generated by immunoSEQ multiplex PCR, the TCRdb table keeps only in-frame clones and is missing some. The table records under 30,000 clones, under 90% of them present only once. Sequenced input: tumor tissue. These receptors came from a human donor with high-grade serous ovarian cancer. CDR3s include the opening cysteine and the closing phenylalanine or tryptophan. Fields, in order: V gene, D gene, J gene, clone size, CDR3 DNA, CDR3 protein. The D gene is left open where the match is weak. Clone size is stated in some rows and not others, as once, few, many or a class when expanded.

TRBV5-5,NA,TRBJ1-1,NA,TGTGCCAGCAGCTTGGGGGCGCAGTCCACTGAAGCTTTCTTT,CASSLGAQSTEAFF
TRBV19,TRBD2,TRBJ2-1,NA,TGTGCCAGTAGCCCAAGGGTAGCGGGAGGGTACAATGAGCAGTTCTTC,CASSPRVAGGYNEQFF
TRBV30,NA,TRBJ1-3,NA,TGTGCCTGGAGTGTACTTGGGTCCAGTGGAAACACCATATATTTT,CAWSVLGSSGNTIYF
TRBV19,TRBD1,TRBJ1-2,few,TGTGCCAGTAGTATCAAGGGGGACAGGGGGCACTATGGCTACACCTTC,CASSIKGDRGHYGYTF
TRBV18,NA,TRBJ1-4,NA,TGTGCCAGCTCACCGGGAGGGGAGCAAAAACTGTTTTTT,CASSPGGEQKLFF
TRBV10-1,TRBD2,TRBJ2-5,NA,TGCGCCAGCAGTGCCGGGAGGAGGGAGACCCAGTACTTC,CASSAGRRETQYF
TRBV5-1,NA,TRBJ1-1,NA,TGCGCCAGCAGCGTGGCAGGGGCCGCGAGCACTGAAGCTTTCTTT,CASSVAGAASTEAFF
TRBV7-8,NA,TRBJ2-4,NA,TGTGCCAGCAGTACTGACGTGTTGATAGCCAAAAACATTCAGTACTTC,CASSTDVLIAKNIQYF
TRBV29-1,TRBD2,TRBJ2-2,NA,TGCAGCGTCGGGGGACTAGACATGGGCGGGGAGCTGTTTTTT,CSVGGLDMGGELFF
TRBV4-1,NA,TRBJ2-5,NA,TGCGCCAGCAGCCAAACGGGGACGGGGAGGGGGCAAGAGACCCAGTACTTC,CASSQTGTGRGQETQYF
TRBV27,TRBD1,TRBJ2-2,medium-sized,TGTGCCAGCAGTAACAGGGGTAGGGGCGGGGAGCTGTTTTTT,CASSNRGRGGELFF
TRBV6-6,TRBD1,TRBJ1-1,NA,TGTGCCAGCAGGGGCGGGGACAGGGGTCCCGCTGAAGCTTTCTTT,CASRGGDRGPAEAFF
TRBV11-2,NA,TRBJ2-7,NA,TGTGCCAGCAGCTTATCTGGGAAACCCTACGAGCAGTACTTC,CASSLSGKPYEQYF
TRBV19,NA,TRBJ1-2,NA,TGTGCCAGTAGTTGGACGGCTGGCTACACCTTC,CASSWTAGYTF
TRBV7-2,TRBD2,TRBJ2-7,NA,TGTGCCAGCAGCCGCCTTAGCGGGAGTATGTACGAGCAGTACTTC,CASSRLSGSMYEQYF
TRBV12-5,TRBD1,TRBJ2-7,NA,TGTGCTAGTCAAGGCGTCCTAGAGACAGGGGTCCACGAGCAGTACTTC,CASQGVLETGVHEQYF
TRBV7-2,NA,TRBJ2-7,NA,TGTGCCAGCAGCTTAAAGCAGTCCCACGAGCAGTACTTC,CASSLKQSHEQYF
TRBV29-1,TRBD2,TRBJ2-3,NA,TGCAGCGTTGTTCGACTAGCGGGGACAGATACGCAGTATTTT,CSVVRLAGTDTQYF
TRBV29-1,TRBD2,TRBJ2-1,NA,TGCAGCGTTGCGGGACTAGCGGGCAATGAGCAGTTCTTC,CSVAGLAGNEQFF
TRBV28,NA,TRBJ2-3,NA,TGTGCCAGCAGTTTACCTAGTAGGGTCACAGATACGCAGTATTTT,CASSLPSRVTDTQYF
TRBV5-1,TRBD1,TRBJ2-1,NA,TGCGCCAGCCAACCGGGACAGGGATCCTTCAATGAGCAGTTCTTC,CASQPGQGSFNEQFF
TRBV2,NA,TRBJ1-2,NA,TGTGCCAGCAGTGGAGATACAGTTAACTATGGCTACACCTTC,CASSGDTVNYGYTF
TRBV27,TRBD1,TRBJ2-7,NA,TGTGCCAGCAGCGACAGGGTGGGCTCCTACGAGCAGTACTTC,CASSDRVGSYEQYF
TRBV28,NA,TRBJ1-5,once,TGTGCCAGCAGTGCCTACGGGACAACTAATCAGCCCCAGCATTTT,CASSAYGTTNQPQHF
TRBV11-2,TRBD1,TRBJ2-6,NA,TGTGCCAGCAGCTTAGTGACAGGGGGCCCTGGGGCCAACGTCCTGACTTTC,CASSLVTGGPGANVLTF
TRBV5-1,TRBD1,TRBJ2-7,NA,TGCGCCAGCAGCTTTCAGACAGGGGGAGCCTACGAGCAGTACTTC,CASSFQTGGAYEQYF
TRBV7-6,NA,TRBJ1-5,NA,TGTGCCAGCAGCTTAGATCCAGGAATGCCCCAGCATTTT,CASSLDPGMPQHF
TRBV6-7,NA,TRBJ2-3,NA,TGTGCCAGCAGTTACTCCGCCTTCAAGGATACGCAGTATTTT,CASSYSAFKDTQYF
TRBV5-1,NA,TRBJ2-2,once,TGCGCCAGCAGCTTGGTCATCAACCCTGCGAACACCGGGGAGCTGTTTTTT,CASSLVINPANTGELFF
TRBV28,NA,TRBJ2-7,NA,TGTGCCAGCAGTAAGGAAGGGGTCGAGCAGTACTTC,CASSKEGVEQYF
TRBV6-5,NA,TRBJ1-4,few,TGTGCCAGCAGTTACGGCCGCACTACTAATGAAAAACTGTTTTTT,CASSYGRTTNEKLFF
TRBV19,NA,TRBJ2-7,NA,TGTGCCAGTAGTATGATAGGGAGCAGCTCCTACGAGCAGTACTTC,CASSMIGSSSYEQYF
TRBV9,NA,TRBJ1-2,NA,TGTGCCAGCAGCGCCCCCGCGGGGGTCGGCTACACCTTC,CASSAPAGVGYTF
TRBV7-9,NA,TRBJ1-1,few,TGTGCCAGCAGCCCCGCGGTCCCCTTGCAGAACACTGAAGCTTTCTTT,CASSPAVPLQNTEAFF
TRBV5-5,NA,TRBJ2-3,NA,TGTGCCAGCAGCGCACCCCGGGGAACAGATACGCAGTATTTT,CASSAPRGTDTQYF
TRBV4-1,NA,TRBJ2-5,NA,TGCGCCAGCAGCCATTGGGCGGGTGGGGAGACCCAGTACTTC,CASSHWAGGETQYF
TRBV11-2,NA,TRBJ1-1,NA,TGTGCCAGCAGCTTAGAAGCGGGGACAACCTACACTGAAGCTTTCTTT,CASSLEAGTTYTEAFF
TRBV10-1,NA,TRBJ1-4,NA,TGCGCCCGACCTCAACCCCGGGCCAGGGAGGAAAAACTGTTTTTT,CARPQPRAREEKLFF
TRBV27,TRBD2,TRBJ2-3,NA,TGTGCCAGCAGCGACATCGTTCATAGCGGGAGTACGCAGTATTTT,CASSDIVHSGSTQYF
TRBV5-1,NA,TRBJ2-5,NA,TGCGCCAGCAGCTTGTTCCGGGGAGAGACCCAGTACTTC,CASSLFRGETQYF
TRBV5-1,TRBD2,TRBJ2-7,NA,TGCGCCAGCAGCTTCTCCGGACTAGCGGGAGCAGGCGAGCAGTACTTC,CASSFSGLAGAGEQYF
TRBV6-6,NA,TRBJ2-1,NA,TGTGCCAGCAGTTACTCGACCTCAAATGAGCAGTTCTTC,CASSYSTSNEQFF
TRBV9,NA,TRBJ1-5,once,TGTGCCAGCAGCCCCCAAGGGGGGAATCAGCCCCAGCATTTT,CASSPQGGNQPQHF
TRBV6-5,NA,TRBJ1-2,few,TGTGCCAGCAGTTACAACGGGTATGGCTACACCTTC,CASSYNGYGYTF
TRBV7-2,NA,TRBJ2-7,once,TGTGCCAGCAGCTTAGGTACGAACTACGAGCAGTACTTC,CASSLGTNYEQYF
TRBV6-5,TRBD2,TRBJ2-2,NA,TGTGCCTCCGCGGATAGCGGGACCGTCGGGGAGCTGTTTTTT,CASADSGTVGELFF
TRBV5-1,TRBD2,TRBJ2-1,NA,TGCGCCAGCAGCTTGGTTGGTACTAGCGGTCGCCATGAGCAGTTCTTC,CASSLVGTSGRHEQFF